The sequence of this TCR beta chain was determined in a study of human T cells and chemical hapten exposure. About the study: The upper back received 0.01% DPC by patch testing, with results read at 6 days. Mostly female, the patients presented with alopecia areata, totalis or universalis. General study points: The number of TCRs over 1 in 1000 frequency stayed unchanged after DPC.

In TCRdb, the RACE reads were re-called with MiXCR into one record per CDR3 protein. This sample has just over 350,000 distinct CDR3 sequences, with nearly 6.5% found just once. The sample holds many counts of this clonotype. Its target is unknown. Germline lookup yields CDR1 MNHEY and CDR2 SVGAGI. Deletions cut 0 bases from V and 0 bases from J, with 14 bases between. This CDR3 comprises 17 residues. The time point was: patch test 2, 6 weeks after DPC sensitization. Documented treatment: therapeutic diphenylcyclopropenone sensitization with weekly scalp DPC. The TCR sequence derives from a woman under 30 with alopecia areata. Some clones in this sample may be carry-over from other donors' samples. This sample comprised whole blood, obtained in connection with sensitization to the hapten diphenylcyclopropenone (DPC). The chain employs TRBV6-5 and TRBJ1-1; D remains ambiguous. The DNA for the CDR3 is TGTGCCAGCAGTTACTCGTGGCAGGAGTTAATGAACACTGAAGCTTTCTTT. Its translation: CASSYSWQELMNTEAFF.